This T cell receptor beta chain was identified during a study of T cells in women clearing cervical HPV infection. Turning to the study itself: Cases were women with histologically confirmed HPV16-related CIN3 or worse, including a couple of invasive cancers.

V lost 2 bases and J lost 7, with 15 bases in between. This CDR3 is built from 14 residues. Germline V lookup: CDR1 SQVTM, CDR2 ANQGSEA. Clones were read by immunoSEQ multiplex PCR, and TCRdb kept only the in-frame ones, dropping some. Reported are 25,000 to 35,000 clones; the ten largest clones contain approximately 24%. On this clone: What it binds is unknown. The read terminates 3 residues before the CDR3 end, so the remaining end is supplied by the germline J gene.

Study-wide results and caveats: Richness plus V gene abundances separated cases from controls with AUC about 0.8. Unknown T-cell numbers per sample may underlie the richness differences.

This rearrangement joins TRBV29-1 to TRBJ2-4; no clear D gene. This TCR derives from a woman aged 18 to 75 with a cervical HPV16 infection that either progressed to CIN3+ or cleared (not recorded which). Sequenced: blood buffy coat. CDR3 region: CSVELLAEVNIQYF. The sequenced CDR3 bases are TGCAGCGTTGAATTATTGGCCGAGGTTAACATT.